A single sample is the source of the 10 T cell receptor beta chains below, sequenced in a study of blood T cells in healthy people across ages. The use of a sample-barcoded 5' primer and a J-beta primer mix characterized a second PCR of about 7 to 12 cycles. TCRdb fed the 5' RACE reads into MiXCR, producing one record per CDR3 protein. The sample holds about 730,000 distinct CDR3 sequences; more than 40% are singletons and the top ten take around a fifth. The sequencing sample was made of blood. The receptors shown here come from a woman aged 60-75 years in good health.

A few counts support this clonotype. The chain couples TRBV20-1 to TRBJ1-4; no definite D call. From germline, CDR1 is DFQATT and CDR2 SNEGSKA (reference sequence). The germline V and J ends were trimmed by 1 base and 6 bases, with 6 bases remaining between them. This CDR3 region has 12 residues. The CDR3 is CSARVGDEKLFF. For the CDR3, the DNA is TGCAGTGCTAGAGTCGGGGATGAAAAACTGTTTTTT.

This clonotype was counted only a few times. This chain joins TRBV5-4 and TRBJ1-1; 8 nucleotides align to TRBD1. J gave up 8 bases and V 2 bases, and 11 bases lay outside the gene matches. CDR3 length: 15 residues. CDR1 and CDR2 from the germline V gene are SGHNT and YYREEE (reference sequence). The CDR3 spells CASSLQGGWRKEAFF. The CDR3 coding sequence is TGTGCCAGCAGCTTACAGGGGGGTTGGCGGAAAGAAGCTTTCTTT.

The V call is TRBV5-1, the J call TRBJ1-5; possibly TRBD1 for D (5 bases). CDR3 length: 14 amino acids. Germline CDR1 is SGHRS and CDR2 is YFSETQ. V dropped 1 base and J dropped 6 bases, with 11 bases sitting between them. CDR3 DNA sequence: TGCGCCAGCAGCTTGAGTGGGGGATCTCAGCCCCAGCATTTT. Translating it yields CASSLSGGSQPQHF.

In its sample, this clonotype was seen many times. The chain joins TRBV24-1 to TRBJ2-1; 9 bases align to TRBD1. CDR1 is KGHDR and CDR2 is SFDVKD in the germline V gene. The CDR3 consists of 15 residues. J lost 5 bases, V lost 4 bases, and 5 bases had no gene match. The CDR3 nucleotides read TGTGCCACCAGTGACACGGGACAGGGTGACAATGAGCAGTTCTTC. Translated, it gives CATSDTGQGDNEQFF.

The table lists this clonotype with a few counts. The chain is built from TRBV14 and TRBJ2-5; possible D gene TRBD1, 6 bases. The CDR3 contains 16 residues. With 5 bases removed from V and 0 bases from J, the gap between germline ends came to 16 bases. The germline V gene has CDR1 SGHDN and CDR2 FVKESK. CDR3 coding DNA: TGTGCCAGCAGCGCTTTCAGGGGACCGTACCAAGAGACCCAGTACTTC. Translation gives CASSAFRGPYQETQYF.

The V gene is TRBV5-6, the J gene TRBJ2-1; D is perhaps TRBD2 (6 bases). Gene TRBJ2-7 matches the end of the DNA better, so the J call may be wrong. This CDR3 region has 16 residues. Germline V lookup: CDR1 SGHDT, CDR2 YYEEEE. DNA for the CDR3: TGTGCCAGCAGCTTGGTGTCTCGGGAGTCCTACAATGAGCAGTACTTC. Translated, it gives CASSLVSRESYNEQYF.

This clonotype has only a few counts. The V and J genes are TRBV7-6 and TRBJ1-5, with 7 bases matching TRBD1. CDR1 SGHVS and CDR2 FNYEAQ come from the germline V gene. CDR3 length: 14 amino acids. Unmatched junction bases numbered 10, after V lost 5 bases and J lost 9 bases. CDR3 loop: CASSPDRSSGPQHF. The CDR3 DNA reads TGTGCCAGCAGCCCGGACAGGTCCTCAGGGCCCCAGCATTTT.

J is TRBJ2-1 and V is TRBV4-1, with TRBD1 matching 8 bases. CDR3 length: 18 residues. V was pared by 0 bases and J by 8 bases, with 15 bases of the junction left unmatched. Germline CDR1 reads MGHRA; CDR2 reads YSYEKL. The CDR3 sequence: CASSQDRRADRVRDEQFF. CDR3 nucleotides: TGCGCCAGCAGCCAAGATAGGCGGGCGGACAGGGTTAGGGATGAGCAGTTCTTC.

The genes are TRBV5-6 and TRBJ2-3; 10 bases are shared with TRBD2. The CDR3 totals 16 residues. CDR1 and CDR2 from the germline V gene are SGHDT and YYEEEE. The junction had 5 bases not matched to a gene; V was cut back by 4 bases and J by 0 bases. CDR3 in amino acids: CASSRTSGTSTDTQYF. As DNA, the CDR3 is TGTGCCAGCAGCCGGACTAGCGGAACTAGCACAGATACGCAGTATTTT.

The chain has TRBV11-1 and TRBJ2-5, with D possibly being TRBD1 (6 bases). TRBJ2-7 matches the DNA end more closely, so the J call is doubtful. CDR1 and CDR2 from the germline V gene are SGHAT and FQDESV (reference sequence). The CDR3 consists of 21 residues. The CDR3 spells CAVRSGTLINPSRNLSYEQYF. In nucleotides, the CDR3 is TGTGCCGTCCGATCCGGGACACTCATTAACCCAAGCAGAAACCTCTCCTACGAGCAGTACTTC.